Sequencing of this TCR beta chain was carried out in a study of patients and donors after allogeneic stem cell transplantation. V was pared by 1 base and J by 10 bases, with 12 bases of the junction left unmatched. CDR3 size: 15 residues. CDR1 and CDR2 (germline): SGHDN, FVKESK. TCRdb redid the calling of the RT-PCR reads with MiXCR, one entry per CDR3 protein. Of 200,000 to 250,000 distinct CDR3 sequences in the sample, 11% to 15% were seen once. This clonotype was counted at least ten times. The sequenced sample was blood, either unsorted or a sorted T cell fraction (not recorded which). This TCR came from a human donor who was either an allogeneic HSCT recipient or a stem cell or donor lymphocyte infusion donor (not recorded which). It is not recorded whose cells these are; they may come from a transplant donor. The V call is TRBV14, the J call TRBJ1-1, with TRBD1 matching over 7 bases. The CDR3 protein is CASSQGSTGARRAFF. CDR3 coding DNA: TGTGCCAGCAGCCAAGGGAGCACAGGGGCAAGAAGAGCTTTCTTT. Full variable domain (remainder filled in from reference TRBV14 and TRBJ1-1): EAGVTQFPSHSVIEKGQTVTLRCDPISGHDNLYWYRRVMGKEIKFLLHFVKESKQDESGMPNNRFLAERTGGTYSTLKVQPAELEDSGVYFCASSQGSTGARRAFFGQGTRLTVV.